These 23 T cell receptor beta chains share one sample of origin, sequenced in a study of human T cells and chemical hapten exposure. Time point specified: patch test 1, 2 weeks after DPC sensitization. As for treatment: therapeutic diphenylcyclopropenone sensitization with weekly scalp DPC. TCRdb reanalysed the RACE reads using MiXCR and keeps one entry per CDR3 protein. The sample has over 85,000 distinct CDR3 sequences; 9.5% to 15% are singletons. The sample here was whole blood, taken in connection with sensitization to the hapten diphenylcyclopropenone (DPC). Receptors were obtained from a woman aged 40 to 50 with alopecia areata. Some clones in this sample may be carry-over from other donors' samples.

The rearrangement links TRBV12-3 or TRBV12-4 to TRBJ2-5, with TRBD1 matching over 7 bases. This CDR3 comprises 14 residues. J was trimmed by 1 base and V by 7 bases; bases with no gene match: 6. CDR3 region: CASKSSGGQETQYF. The CDR3 region has the DNA TGTGCCAGCAAAAGTTCAGGGGGCCAAGAGACCCAGTACTTC.

There are a few counts of this clonotype. CDR3 coding DNA: TGTGCCAGCTCACCACGGGACGGACCCTCTGGAAACACCATATATTTT. Translated: CASSPRDGPSGNTIYF. The chain combines TRBV18 with TRBJ1-3; tentative D call: TRBD1 (5 bases). The CDR3 has 16 amino acids. Germline lookup yields CDR1 KGHSH and CDR2 LQKENI. V was cut by 1 base and J by 0 bases, with 10 bases left in between.

This clonotype was found many times. This chain links TRBV7-6 with TRBJ2-7; D possibly matches TRBD1 or TRBD2 (6 bases each). V gave up 3 bases and J gave up 5 bases, with 17 bases separating them. CDR1 SGHVS and CDR2 FNYEAQ come from the germline V gene. The CDR3 has 15 amino acids. The CDR3 DNA is TGTGCCAGCAGCTTTACAGGGCTGGAGGGCGACGAGCAGTACTTC. Translation: CASSFTGLEGDEQYF.

In its sample, this clonotype was seen a few times. The chain employs TRBV29-1 and TRBJ2-7; the match to TRBD1 covers 8 bases. Looked up from germline, CDR1 is SQVTM and CDR2 is ANQGSEA. Trimming at V came to 1 base and at J to 4 bases, leaving 3 bases not matched to a gene. The CDR3 extends over 13 amino acids. The CDR3 reads CSVEAQGAYEQYF. The CDR3 nucleotides are TGCAGCGTTGAAGCCCAGGGGGCTTACGAGCAGTACTTC.

This clonotype was counted ten times or more. V is TRBV12-3 or TRBV12-4 and J is TRBJ1-5; TRBD1 might be the D (5 bases). Trimming took 1 base from V and 6 from J, leaving 13 bases between them. The CDR3 is 15 amino acids. CDR3 nucleotides: TGTGCCAGCAGTTTAGTCCAGGGAGAGGGTCAGCCCCAGCATTTT. The encoded protein is CASSLVQGEGQPQHF.

This clonotype was detected a few times. The chain combines TRBV10-3 with TRBJ2-7; 9 positions match TRBD1. The CDR3 is 12 amino acids. Trimming cost V 11 bases and J 6 bases; bases outside gene matches: 8. Germline loops: CDR1 ENHRY, CDR2 SYGVKD. CDR3 loop: CAAGQGSVEQYF. The CDR3 DNA is TGTGCCGCGGGACAGGGTTCCGTCGAGCAGTACTTC.

This clonotype was observed a handful of times. The CDR3 sequence: CASSLGIAGIHEQFF. In DNA form, the CDR3 reads TGCGCCAGCAGCTTGGGCATTGCGGGCATCCATGAGCAGTTCTTC. The J gene is TRBJ2-1, the V gene TRBV5-1; TRBD2 is a possible D gene (5 bases). Trimming cost V 0 bases and J 8 bases, with 15 bases left between them. Germline CDR1 and CDR2: SGHRS and YFSETQ. The CDR3 runs 15 residues.

The V and J genes are TRBV11-3 and TRBJ2-4; TRBD1 matches 9 bases. Germline-derived CDR1 and CDR2 are SGHNT and YENEEA. CDR3 length equals 14 residues. J gave up 13 bases and V 4 bases, and 11 bases lay outside the gene matches. CDR3 in DNA: TGTGCCAGCAGCTACTCGACAGGGGGTTCCAAACAGTACTTC. As protein: CASSYSTGGSKQYF.

This clonotype was detected a few times. V usage is TRBV7-9 and J usage is TRBJ2-7; tentative D call: TRBD2 (6 bases). This CDR3 region has 13 residues. In germline, CDR1 is SEHNR, CDR2 FQNEAQ (reference sequence). Trimming cost V 6 bases and J 2 bases, with 11 bases left between them. DNA of the CDR3: TGTGCCAGCAGAAGAGCGGGCGCCTACGAGCAGTACTTC. It encodes CASRRAGAYEQYF.

A note on this clonotype: Germline is not matched at one junction end, which may reflect a read error. The gene calls are TRBV7-7 and TRBJ2-3; a possible D gene is TRBD2 (5 bases). The CDR3 extends over 15 amino acids. Germline-derived CDR1 and CDR2 are SSHAT and FNYEAQ (reference sequence). This CDR3 is CASSFSLRGTDTQYF. DNA for the CDR3: TGTGCTAGCAGCTTCTCTCTGAGGGGCACAGATACGCAGTATTTT.

This clonotype has at least ten counts. One junction end does not reproduce the germline sequence, and a read error may be involved. V is TRBV7-9 and J is TRBJ2-7, with D uncertain. Germline V gene data show CDR1 as SEHNR and CDR2 as FQNEAQ (reference sequence). The CDR3 extends over 12 amino acids. CDR3 nucleotide sequence: TGCGCCAGCAGTTTGGTCAGCTACGAGCAGTACTTC. Protein product: CASSLVSYEQYF. Complete variable domain (other parts from reference TRBV7-9 and TRBJ2-7): DTGVSQNPRHKITKRGQNVTFRCDPISEHNRLYWYRQTLGQGPEFLTYFQNEAQLEKSRLLSDRFSAERPKGSFSTLEIQRTEQGDSAMYLCASSLVSYEQYFGPGTRLTVT.

Ten or more counts support this clonotype. V usage is TRBV25-1 and J usage is TRBJ1-1; D not resolved. From germline, CDR1 is MGHDK and CDR2 SYGVNS. The CDR3 sequence is 13 residues long. Trimming removed 4 bases from V and 5 bases from J, with 11 bases in between. The DNA for the CDR3 is TGTGCCAGCAGTGGTTGGGGAAAGACTGAAGCTTTCTTT. This sequence encodes CASSGWGKTEAFF.

This clonotype was seen more than once but under ten times. CDR3 DNA: TGTGCCAGCAGCCAGGGCGCGAACAGGGCCCCCTACGAGCAGTACTTC. It codes for CASSQGANRAPYEQYF. The genes are TRBV14 and TRBJ2-7; TRBD1 is a possible D gene (6 bases). V lost 3 bases to trimming and J lost 2 bases, with 17 bases between them. The CDR3 runs 16 residues. The germline V gene encodes CDR1 SGHDN and CDR2 FVKESK.

This clonotype has a handful of counts. The rearrangement links TRBV5-1 to TRBJ2-7, with a weak D call TRBD1 (6 bases). V shed 3 bases and J shed 6 bases, with 10 bases lying between them. The germline V gene has CDR1 SGHRS and CDR2 YFSETQ. The CDR3 runs 12 residues. The CDR3 here is CASSSDSSEQYF. CDR3 bases: TGCGCCAGCAGCTCGGACAGCTCCGAGCAGTACTTC.

The chain carries TRBV28 and TRBJ2-7, with unresolved D. There are 13 residues in the CDR3. The V end was cut by 6 bases, the J end by 0 bases, with 9 bases between. Looked up from germline, CDR1 is MDHEN and CDR2 is SYDVKM. CDR3 nucleotides: TGTGCCAGCAGCACATTCTTCTCCTACGAGCAGTACTTC. It translates to CASSTFFSYEQYF.

This clonotype was observed a handful of times. The chain is built from TRBV7-8 and TRBJ2-5; TRBD1 aligns across 8 bases. Germline V CDR1 and CDR2: SGHVS, FQNEAQ. The CDR3 is 14 amino acids. The V gene end was trimmed by 5 bases and the J gene end by 3 bases; junction bases not matched to a gene: 5. As DNA, the CDR3 is TGTGCCAGCAGCACTCTGGACAGGGAAGAGACCCAGTACTTC. Translation: CASSTLDREETQYF.

This chain links TRBV6-2 or TRBV6-3 with TRBJ1-6, with D possibly being TRBD1 (5 bases). CDR1 and CDR2 from the germline V gene are MNHEY and SVGEGT. The CDR3 runs to 14 residues. The V end lost 4 bases, the J end lost 6 bases, and 10 bases lay between the germline ends. The CDR3 here is CASSLNRFNSPLHF. The DNA of the CDR3 is TGTGCCAGCAGTTTGAACAGGTTTAATTCACCCCTCCACTTT.

The chain combines TRBV7-9 with TRBJ2-1, with no clear D. The CDR3 is 14 residues long. V shed 1 base and J shed 0 bases, with 4 bases lying between them. Germline V CDR1 and CDR2: SEHNR, FQNEAQ (reference sequence). CDR3 residues: CASSLVSSYNEQFF. CDR3 DNA: TGTGCCAGCAGCTTAGTCAGCTCCTACAATGAGCAGTTCTTC.

This clonotype was recorded many times. V gene TRBV28 combines with J gene TRBJ2-1; D not certain. This CDR3 region has 12 residues. Per the germline V gene, CDR1 is MDHEN and CDR2 is SYDVKM. Trimming removed 5 bases at V and 8 bases at J, with 10 bases between. CDR3 amino acids: CASSRSLDEQFF. The CDR3 bases are TGTGCCAGCAGTCGCTCTTTAGATGAGCAGTTCTTC. Full variable domain (remainder filled in from reference TRBV28 and TRBJ2-1): DVKVTQSSRYLVKRTGEKVFLECVQDMDHENMFWYRQDPGLGLRLIYFSYDVKMKEKGDIPEGYSVSREKKERFSLILESASTNQTSMYLCASSRSLDEQFFGPGTRLTVL.

V gene TRBV11-3 combines with J gene TRBJ2-1; 7 positions match TRBD2. The junction had 9 bases not matched to a gene; V was cut back by 8 bases and J by 5 bases. This CDR3 region has 14 residues. Germline values: CDR1 SGHNT, CDR2 YENEEA. CDR3 in amino acids: CASGGGSPHNEQFF. The CDR3 bases are TGTGCCAGCGGTGGCGGGAGTCCCCACAATGAGCAGTTCTTC.

This clonotype was counted only a few times. V is TRBV7-2 and J is TRBJ1-5; no clear D. The CDR3 sequence is 16 residues long. Trimming shortened V by 0 bases and J by 8 bases, and 17 bases separated the two germline ends. CDR1 is SGHTA, CDR2 FQGNSA, per germline. For the CDR3, the DNA is TGTGCCAGCAGCTTAGCGTTCCGGGCGGGCGGGGAGCCCCAGCATTTT. Protein: CASSLAFRAGGEPQHF.

This clonotype occurred a few times. This rearrangement joins TRBV12-3 or TRBV12-4 to TRBJ2-3, with 7 nucleotides matching TRBD2. J was trimmed by 5 bases and V by 2 bases; bases with no gene match: 10. There are 16 residues in the CDR3. The DNA for the CDR3 is TGTGCCAGCAGTTTACAATCGCGGGAGATGGGAGATACGCAGTATTTT. Its protein product is CASSLQSREMGDTQYF.

The CDR3 nucleotides are TGTGCCAGCAGTTCCCCTAGAAGCGGGAGCGGAGATACGCAGTATTTT. Its protein product is CASSSPRSGSGDTQYF. This sequence joins TRBV28 and TRBJ2-3; 8 nucleotides match TRBD2. The CDR3 loop spans 16 amino acids. Germline lookup yields CDR1 MDHEN and CDR2 SYDVKM. The ends lost 4 bases at V and 5 bases at J; junction bases unmatched: 11.